A selection of T cell receptor beta chains follows, all from one sample in a study of blood T cell repertoires in COVID-19. Profiled with immunoSEQ multiplex PCR; TCRdb holds only in-frame clones, not every one. The sample holds some 76,000 clones, approximately 85% seen once. Sequenced sample: peripheral blood. These receptors were obtained from a human donor in a cohort sampled during active COVID-19. Each CDR3 is given with its conserved first and last residue. Fields, in order: clone size, V gene, J gene, D gene, CDR3 DNA, CDR3 protein. D genes are given only for firm matches. Clone size is not always given. Where it is, it says once, few, many or a class for expanded clones.

-	TRBV6-2/TRBV6-3	TRBJ1-3	-	TGTGCCAGCAGTTTCATAAGAGCGGGAACTGGAAACACCATATATTTT	CASSFIRAGTGNTIYF
-	TRBV5-1	TRBJ2-1	-	TGCGCCAGCAGCCCTTCAGGGATGCTCTCGTACAATGAGCAGTTCTTC	CASSPSGMLSYNEQFF
-	TRBV7-3	TRBJ1-5	-	TGTGCCAGAGGGGAGGACAATCAGCCCCAGCATTTT	CARGEDNQPQHF
-	TRBV5-1	TRBJ1-1	-	TGCGCCAGCGCCACAGAGATGAACACTGAAGCTTTCTTT	CASATEMNTEAFF
-	TRBV5-1	TRBJ2-3	TRBD2	TGCGCCAGCAGCCGGACGGCGACTAGCGGGGGAGGTGATACGCAGTATTTT	CASSRTATSGGGDTQYF
-	TRBV5-1	TRBJ1-1	-	TGCGCCAGCAGCTTTAGCCAGATGAACACTGAAGCTTTCTTT	CASSFSQMNTEAFF
-	TRBV2	TRBJ1-2	-	TGTGCCAGCAGTGAAATAAGGGGGGGGAATCAAGGCTACACCTTC	CASSEIRGGNQGYTF
-	TRBV5-1	TRBJ2-7	-	TGCGCCAGCAGGGAGGGGGGGTCCTACGAGCAGTACTTC	CASREGGSYEQYF
once	TRBV11-3	TRBJ1-1	-	TGTGCCAGCAGCTTAGGGCAGAACACTGAAGCTTTCTTT	CASSLGQNTEAFF
-	TRBV7-6	TRBJ2-5	-	TGTGCCAGCAGCTTAGGGACCCGACAGGAAAGAGAGACCCAGTACTTC	CASSLGTRQERETQYF
-	TRBV28	TRBJ2-5	-	TGTGCCAGCAGTTTGGCGGCCCCTTTTCTGTACTTC	CASSLAAPFLYF
-	TRBV7-8	TRBJ2-7	-	TGTGCCAGCAGCTTAGCGCGGGAACACTCCTACGAGCAGTACTTC	CASSLAREHSYEQYF
-	TRBV5-1	TRBJ2-5	TRBD2	TGCGCCAGCAGCTTGGGACTAGCGGGGGGCCAAGAGACCCAGTACTTC	CASSLGLAGGQETQYF
-	TRBV18	TRBJ2-1	TRBD2	TGTGCCAGCTCACCATCACAGCGGGGGACCTACAATGAGCAGTTCTTC	CASSPSQRGTYNEQFF
-	TRBV30	TRBJ2-1	-	TGTACGCCGAGGCGTATTGAAGTGAGCCGGTTCTTC	CTPRRIEVSRFF
many	TRBV2	TRBJ1-1	-	TGTGCCAGCAGTGAGGCAGAGAACACTGAAGCTTTCTTT	CASSEAENTEAFF
few	TRBV5-1	TRBJ1-1	TRBD1	TGCGCCAGCAGCTTGGAAGGGGGCGCTGACACTGAAGCTTTCTTT	CASSLEGGADTEAFF
-	TRBV2	TRBJ2-2	-	TGTGCCAGCAGCCGGACGGCGGGGAACACCGGGGAGCTGTTTTTT	CASSRTAGNTGELFF
-	TRBV15	TRBJ1-2	TRBD1	TGTGCCACCAGCCCAGTGCCAGGGGGCGCGTACGGCTACACCTTC	CATSPVPGGAYGYTF
-	TRBV7-9	TRBJ2-7	-	TGTGCCAGCAGCTTAGGAGATAGGGGAACCCCCTACGAGCAGTACTTC	CASSLGDRGTPYEQYF
-	TRBV19	TRBJ1-5	TRBD1	TGTGCCAGCTCGACAGGGCGGGATCAGCCCCAGCATTTT	CASSTGRDQPQHF
-	TRBV7-6	TRBJ1-4	TRBD1	TGTGCCAGCGGCGGGACAGGGGGTGAAAAACTGTTTTTT	CASGGTGGEKLFF
-	TRBV30	TRBJ1-1	-	TGTGCCTCCAACAGGCCCCCAACGACTGAAGCTTTCTTT	CASNRPPTTEAFF
-	TRBV18	TRBJ2-7	-	TGTGCCAGCTCACCACCGAGCACCCGAGGTGAGCAGTACTTC	CASSPPSTRGEQYF
-	TRBV9	TRBJ2-7	TRBD1	TGTGCCAGCAGCCCATCCCACAGGGGCCGAGAGCAGTACTTC	CASSPSHRGREQYF
-	TRBV2	TRBJ1-2	-	TGTGCCAGCAGTGAAGGGCAGGGAGGGAACTATGGCTACACCTTC	CASSEGQGGNYGYTF
once	TRBV5-1	TRBJ2-5	-	TGCGCCAGCAGCCCTGAGGGTATTGGAGGGACCCAGTACTTC	CASSPEGIGGTQYF
-	TRBV12-3/TRBV12-4	TRBJ1-5	-	TGTGCCAGCAGTTTTCAGGGGAGTCAGCCCCAGCATTTT	CASSFQGSQPQHF
-	TRBV28	TRBJ1-5	TRBD1	TGTGCCAGCAGTTTCTATAAGTGGGACAGGGGGCAAGTAAGCAATCAGCCCCAGCATTTT	CASSFYKWDRGQVSNQPQHF
-	TRBV5-5	TRBJ1-3	-	TGTGCCAGCAGCTTGTCGTATGGAAACACCATATATTTT	CASSLSYGNTIYF
-	TRBV19	TRBJ1-2	-	TGTGCCAGTACCCCCGTAGCAGGGGACTATGGCTACACCTTC	CASTPVAGDYGYTF
-	TRBV24-1	TRBJ2-5	TRBD1	TGTGCCACCAGTGATCGGGACAGGGGCAGAGCGGAGACCCAGTACTTC	CATSDRDRGRAETQYF
-	TRBV7-3	TRBJ1-2	-	TGTGCCAGCAGCTATGGTCCTACAGGAGCTAACTATGGCTACACCTTC	CASSYGPTGANYGYTF
once	TRBV5-6	TRBJ2-6	-	TGTGCCAGCAGCTTGTCACAGACCCTCTCTGGGGCCAACGTCCTGACTTTC	CASSLSQTLSGANVLTF
-	TRBV7-2	TRBJ1-2	TRBD1	TGTGCCAGCAGCCCCCGACAGGGTGGCTATGGCTACACCTTC	CASSPRQGGYGYTF
once	TRBV7-8	TRBJ1-2	TRBD1	TGTGCCAGCAGCACACAGGGGAATCCAAACTATGGCTACACCTTC	CASSTQGNPNYGYTF
-	TRBV2	TRBJ1-2	-	TGTGCCAGCAGTGAAGGGAGTTACTTCAGACCCTATGGCTACACCTTC	CASSEGSYFRPYGYTF
-	TRBV29-1	TRBJ1-1	-	TGCAGCGTCCACAGGGAAGTGGACACTGAAGCTTTCTTT	CSVHREVDTEAFF
once	TRBV30	TRBJ2-5	-	TGTGCCTGGAGCCGACAGGTCCAAGAGACCCAGTACTTC	CAWSRQVQETQYF
-	TRBV30	TRBJ1-4	-	TGTGCCTGGAGGCAGGTCCAGAATGAAAAACTGTTTTTT	CAWRQVQNEKLFF
-	TRBV11-2	TRBJ1-1	TRBD1	TGTGCCAGCAGCCCCGTTACAGGGGTGAACACTGAAGCTTTCTTT	CASSPVTGVNTEAFF
-	TRBV7-8	TRBJ2-1	TRBD1	TGTGCCAGCAGCTTACAGGGGGAGAATGAGCAGTTCTTC	CASSLQGENEQFF
-	TRBV5-1	TRBJ2-1	TRBD2	TGCGCCAGCAGCTTCGGCGGGGGCTCCTACAATGAGCAGTTCTTC	CASSFGGGSYNEQFF
-	TRBV6-5	TRBJ2-1	-	TGTGCCAGCCACACGGAGGGGCAGGACGATGAGCAGTTCTTC	CASHTEGQDDEQFF
-	TRBV6-5	TRBJ2-5	-	TGTGCCAGCATCCCCAGCGGGCAAGAGACCCAGTACTTC	CASIPSGQETQYF
many	TRBV3-1/TRBV3-2	TRBJ2-3	-	TGTGCCAGCAGCCAGGCACTAGCCCTTAGCACAGATACGCAGTATTTT	CASSQALALSTDTQYF
-	TRBV3-1/TRBV3-2	TRBJ1-2	TRBD1	TGTGCCAGCAGGGGACAGGGATATGGCTACACCTTC	CASRGQGYGYTF
-	TRBV9	TRBJ2-1	-	TGTGCCAGCAGCGTACGGGGGTACTCCTACAATGAGCAGTTCTTC	CASSVRGYSYNEQFF
-	TRBV14	TRBJ2-7	-	TGTGCCAGCAGCCAAGTCCCCCGGGGCGAGCAGTACTTC	CASSQVPRGEQYF
-	TRBV6-5	TRBJ2-7	TRBD1	TGTGCCAGCAGGGACAGGGGGCTTTGGGAGCAGTACTTC	CASRDRGLWEQYF
-	TRBV27	TRBJ1-5	TRBD1	TGTGCCAGCAGTTCGGGACAGGGTAATCAGCCCCAGCATTTT	CASSSGQGNQPQHF
-	TRBV11-2	TRBJ2-7	TRBD1	TGTGCCAGCAGCTCTGGGGGGACAGGGGTGAACCACGAGCAGTACTTC	CASSSGGTGVNHEQYF
-	TRBV7-8	TRBJ1-1	-	TGTGCCAGCAGCTCTTCTACGACAGGGAACACTGAAGCTTTCTTT	CASSSSTTGNTEAFF
once	TRBV5-4	TRBJ2-3	TRBD2	TGTGCCAGCAGCTCGAGCGGGGGGACAGATACGCAGTATTTT	CASSSSGGTDTQYF